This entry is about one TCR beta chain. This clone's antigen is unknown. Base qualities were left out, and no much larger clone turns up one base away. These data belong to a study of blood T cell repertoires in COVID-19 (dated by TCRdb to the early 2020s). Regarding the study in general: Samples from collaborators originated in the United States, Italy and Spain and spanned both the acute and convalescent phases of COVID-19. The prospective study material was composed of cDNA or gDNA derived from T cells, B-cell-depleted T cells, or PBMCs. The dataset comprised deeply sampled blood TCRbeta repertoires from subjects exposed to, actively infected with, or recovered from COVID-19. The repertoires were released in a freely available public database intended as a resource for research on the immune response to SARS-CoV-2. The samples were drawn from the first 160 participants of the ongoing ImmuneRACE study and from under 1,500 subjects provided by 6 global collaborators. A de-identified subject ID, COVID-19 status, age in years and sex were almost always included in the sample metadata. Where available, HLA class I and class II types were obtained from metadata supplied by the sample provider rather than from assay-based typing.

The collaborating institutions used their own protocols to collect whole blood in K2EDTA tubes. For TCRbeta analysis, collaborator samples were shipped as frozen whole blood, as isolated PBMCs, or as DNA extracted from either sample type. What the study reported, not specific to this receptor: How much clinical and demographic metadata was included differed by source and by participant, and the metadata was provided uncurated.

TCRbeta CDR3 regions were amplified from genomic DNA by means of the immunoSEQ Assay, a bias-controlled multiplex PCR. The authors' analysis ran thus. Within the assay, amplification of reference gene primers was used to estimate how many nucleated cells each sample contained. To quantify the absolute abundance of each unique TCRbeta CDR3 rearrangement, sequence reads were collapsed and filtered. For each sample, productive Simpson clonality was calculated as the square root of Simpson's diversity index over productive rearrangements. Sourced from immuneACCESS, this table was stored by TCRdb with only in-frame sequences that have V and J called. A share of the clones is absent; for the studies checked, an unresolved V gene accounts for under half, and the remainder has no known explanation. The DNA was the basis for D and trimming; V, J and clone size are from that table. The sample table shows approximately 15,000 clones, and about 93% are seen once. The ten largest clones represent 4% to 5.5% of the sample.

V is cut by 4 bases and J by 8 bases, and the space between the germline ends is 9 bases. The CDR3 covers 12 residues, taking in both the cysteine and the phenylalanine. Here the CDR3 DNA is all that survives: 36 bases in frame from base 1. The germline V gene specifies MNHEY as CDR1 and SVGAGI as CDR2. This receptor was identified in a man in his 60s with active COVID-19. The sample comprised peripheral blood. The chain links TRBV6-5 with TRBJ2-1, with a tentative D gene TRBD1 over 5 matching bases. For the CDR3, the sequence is CASSSQTDEQFF. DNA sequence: TGTGCCAGCAGTTCTCAGACAGATGAGCAGTTCTTC.